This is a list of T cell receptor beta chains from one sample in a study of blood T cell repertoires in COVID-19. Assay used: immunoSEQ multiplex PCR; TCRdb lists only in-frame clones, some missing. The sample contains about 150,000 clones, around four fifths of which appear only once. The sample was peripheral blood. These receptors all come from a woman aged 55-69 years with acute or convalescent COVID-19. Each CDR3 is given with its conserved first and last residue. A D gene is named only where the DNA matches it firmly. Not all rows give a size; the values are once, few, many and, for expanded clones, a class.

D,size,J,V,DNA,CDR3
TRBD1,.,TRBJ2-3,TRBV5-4,TGTGCCAGCAGCTTCTCTGGGACAGGGACAGATACGCAGTATTTT,CASSFSGTGTDTQYF
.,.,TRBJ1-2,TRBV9,TGTGCCAGCAGGGGGACGGGGGAAAACAACTATGGCTACACCTTC,CASRGTGENNYGYTF
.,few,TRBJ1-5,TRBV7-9,TGTGCCAGCAGCCGAGGAGAGGCAGGCAATCAGCCCCAGCATTTT,CASSRGEAGNQPQHF
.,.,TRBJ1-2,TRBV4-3,TGCGCCAGCAGCCAAGATTTGAGCGGAGCTAACTATGGCTACACCTTC,CASSQDLSGANYGYTF
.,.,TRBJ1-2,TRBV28,TGTGCCAGCAGTTTATACCGCCCAGGATATGGCTACACCTTC,CASSLYRPGYGYTF
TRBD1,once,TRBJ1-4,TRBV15,TGTGCCACCAGCAGAGATTTAGCGACAGGGGGTGAAAAACTGTTTTTT,CATSRDLATGGEKLFF
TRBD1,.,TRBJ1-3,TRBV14,TGTGCCAGCAGCCTGACGACAGGGAGAAACACCATATATTTT,CASSLTTGRNTIYF
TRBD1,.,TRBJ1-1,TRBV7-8,TGTGCCAGCAGCTTTTCAACTGACAGGGAATCGTTTGAAGCTTTCTTT,CASSFSTDRESFEAFF
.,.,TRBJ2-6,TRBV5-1,TGCGCCAGCCACTCGAGTGGGGCAGGAACTGGGGCCAACGTCCTGACTTTC,CASHSSGAGTGANVLTF
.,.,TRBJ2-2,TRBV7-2,TGTGCCAGCAGGGATGACAACCTGCCCGGGGAGCTGTTTTTT,CASRDDNLPGELFF
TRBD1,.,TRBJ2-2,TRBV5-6,TGTGCCAGCAGCTTGGCAGGGGGCGGGTCGAGCACCGGGGAGCTGTTTTTT,CASSLAGGGSSTGELFF
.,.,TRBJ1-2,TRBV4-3,TGCGCCAGCAGCCCTCAGGGTCTGGCTAACTATGGCTACACCTTC,CASSPQGLANYGYTF
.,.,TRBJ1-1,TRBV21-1,TGTGCCAGCAGCAAAGACAGGGTAAGGGGGGGAATGAACACTGAAGCTTTCTTT,CASSKDRVRGGMNTEAFF
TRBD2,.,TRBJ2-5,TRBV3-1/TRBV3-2,TGTGCCAGCAGCCAAACCATTACCGTCCTACTAGCGGGGGGCCAGGAGACCCAGTACTTC,CASSQTITVLLAGGQETQYF
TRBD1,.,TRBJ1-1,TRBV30,TGTGCCTTAACACGGGCTGGGACAGGCAGCATGAACACTGAAGCTTTCTTT,CALTRAGTGSMNTEAFF
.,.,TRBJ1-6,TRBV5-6,TGTGCCAGCAGCAGAATTAACTGGAATTCACCCCTCCACTTT,CASSRINWNSPLHF
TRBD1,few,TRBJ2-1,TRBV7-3,TGTGCCAGCAGCCTGGACAGGGACACCTACAATGAGCAGTTCTTC,CASSLDRDTYNEQFF
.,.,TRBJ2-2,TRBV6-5,TGTGCCAGCACTCAGGGGCAGAACACCGGGGAGCTGTTTTTT,CASTQGQNTGELFF
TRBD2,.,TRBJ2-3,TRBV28,TGTGCCAGCAGTCTGGGGCGGGGGGACACAGATACGCAGTATTTT,CASSLGRGDTDTQYF
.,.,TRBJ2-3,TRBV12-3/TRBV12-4,TGTGCCAGCAGTTTGACAGAGGATACGCAGTATTTT,CASSLTEDTQYF
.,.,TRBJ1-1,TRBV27,TGTGCCAGCAGTTTAAACAGGGAGTATAAGGCTTTCTTT,CASSLNREYKAFF
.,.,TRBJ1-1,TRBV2,TGTGCCAGCAGTGCCTCTGGAGGGGTGAACACTGAAGCTTTCTTT,CASSASGGVNTEAFF
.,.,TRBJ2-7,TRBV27,TGTGCCAGCAGTTTACAGGAGGGGAACGAGCAGTACTTC,CASSLQEGNEQYF
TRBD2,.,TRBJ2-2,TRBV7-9,TGTGCCAGCAGACCAGGGACTAGCGGAGACACCGGGGAGCTGTTTTTT,CASRPGTSGDTGELFF
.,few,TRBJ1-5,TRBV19,TGTGCCAGTACCCCGGGTCTAAGCAATCAGCCCCAGCATTTT,CASTPGLSNQPQHF
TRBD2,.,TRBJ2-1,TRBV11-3,TGTGCCAGCAGCCCGACTAGCGGGGTAGATGAGCAGTTCTTC,CASSPTSGVDEQFF
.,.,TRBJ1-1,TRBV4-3,TGCGCCAGCAGCCAAGATCCGGGGGAGGACACTGAAGCTTTCTTT,CASSQDPGEDTEAFF
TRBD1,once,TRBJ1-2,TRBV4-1,TGCGCCAGCAGCCAGGTCACAGGGGGCAGAATGAAAGGCTACACCTTC,CASSQVTGGRMKGYTF
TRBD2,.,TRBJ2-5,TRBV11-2,TGTGCCAGCAGCTTAAGACTAGCGGGGGCCCAAGAGACCCAGTACTTC,CASSLRLAGAQETQYF
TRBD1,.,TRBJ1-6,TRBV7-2,TGTGCCAGCAGCTTACCGACAGGGTTGGTTCCCTATTCACCCCTCCACTTT,CASSLPTGLVPYSPLHF
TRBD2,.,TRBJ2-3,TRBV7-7,TGTGCTAGCAGCTCGTTTAGCGGGGGCGGGGCAGATACGCAGTATTTT,CASSSFSGGGADTQYF
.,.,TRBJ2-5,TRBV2,TGTGCCAGCACAAGTAGAAAAGCCCAAGAGACCCAGTACTTC,CASTSRKAQETQYF
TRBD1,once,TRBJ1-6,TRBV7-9,TGTGCCAGCACCGTTGGACAGGGGGCTAACTCACCCCTCCACTTT,CASTVGQGANSPLHF
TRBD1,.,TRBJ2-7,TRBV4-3,TGCGCCAGCAGCCAAGGATACAGGGGCTACGAGCAGTACTTC,CASSQGYRGYEQYF
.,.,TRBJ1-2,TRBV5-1,TGCGCCAGCAGCTTGGCGGAGGGTTGGGCCCAGGGCTACACCTTC,CASSLAEGWAQGYTF
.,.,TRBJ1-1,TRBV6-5,TGTGCCAGCAGTTGGACAGATATGAACACTGAAGCTTTCTTT,CASSWTDMNTEAFF
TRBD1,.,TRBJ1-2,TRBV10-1,TGCGCCAGCAGGCTCTTCGGGACAGGGGGCGACTATGGCTACACCTTC,CASRLFGTGGDYGYTF
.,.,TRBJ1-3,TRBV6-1,TGTGCCAGCAGTGAAGGAGCCTTAGGAAACACCATATATTTT,CASSEGALGNTIYF
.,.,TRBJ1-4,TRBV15,TGTGCCACCAGCAGAGATAACAGGGCCCTTGAAAAACTGTTTTTT,CATSRDNRALEKLFF
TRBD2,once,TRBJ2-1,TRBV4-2,TGTGCCAGCAGCCAAGTGGGTAGCGGGGTAGTCAATGAGCAGTTCTTC,CASSQVGSGVVNEQFF
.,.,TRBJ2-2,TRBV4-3,TGCGCCAGCAGCCAAGATCCCCAGGGGAGCGGCACCGGGGAGCTGTTTTTT,CASSQDPQGSGTGELFF
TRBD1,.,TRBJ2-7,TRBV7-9,TGTGCCAGCAGCCTGCTGGGACAGCGGTACTACGAGCAGTACTTC,CASSLLGQRYYEQYF
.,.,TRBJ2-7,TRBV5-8,TGTGCCAGCAGCCCAAGGGCAGGGAAAGGATACGAGCAGTACTTC,CASSPRAGKGYEQYF
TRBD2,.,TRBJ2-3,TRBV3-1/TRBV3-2,TGTGCCAGCAGCCGAAGCGGGGGGAGGGCAGATACGCAGTATTTT,CASSRSGGRADTQYF
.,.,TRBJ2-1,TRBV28,TGTGCCAGCAGCAGAAACAATGAGCAGTTCTTC,CASSRNNEQFF
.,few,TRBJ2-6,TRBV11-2,TGTGCCAGCAGCCCTTCCAGGGGATCCCTCTCTGGGGCCAACGTCCTGACTTTC,CASSPSRGSLSGANVLTF
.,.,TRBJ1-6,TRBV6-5,TGTGCCAGCAGTTACGGGGGCCACCATAATTCACCCCTCCACTTT,CASSYGGHHNSPLHF